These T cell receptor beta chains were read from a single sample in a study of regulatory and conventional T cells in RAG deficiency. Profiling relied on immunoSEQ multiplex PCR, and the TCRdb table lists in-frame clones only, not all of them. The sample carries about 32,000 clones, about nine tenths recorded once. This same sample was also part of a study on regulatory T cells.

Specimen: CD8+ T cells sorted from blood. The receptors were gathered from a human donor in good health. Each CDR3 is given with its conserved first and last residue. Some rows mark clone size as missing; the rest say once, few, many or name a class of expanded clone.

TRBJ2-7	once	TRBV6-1	CASRGSGGSYEQYF
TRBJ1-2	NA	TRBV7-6	CASSLYSGQGGPGDGYTF
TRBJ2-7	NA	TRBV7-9	CASSPRGRDYEQYF
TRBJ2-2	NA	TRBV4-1	CASSQLTLPTGTGELFF
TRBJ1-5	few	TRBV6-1	CAVGTGQPQHF
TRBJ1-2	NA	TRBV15	CATSRDRRGLYTF
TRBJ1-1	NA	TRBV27	CASSITGITEAFF
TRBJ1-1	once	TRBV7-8	CASSFRTATANTEAFF
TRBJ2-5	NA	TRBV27	CASSSLRTGRLGETQYF
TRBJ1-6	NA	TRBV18	CASSPLDSHNSPLHF
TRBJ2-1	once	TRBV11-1	CASSSTRDPSLNEQFF
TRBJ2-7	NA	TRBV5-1	CASSFTTSYEQYF
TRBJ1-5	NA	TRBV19	CASSIPRDQPQHF
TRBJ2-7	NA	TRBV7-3	CASSYGMRTSYYEQYF
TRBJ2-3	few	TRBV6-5	CASSDLGEDTQYF
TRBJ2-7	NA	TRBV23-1	CASLWGQLLYEQYF
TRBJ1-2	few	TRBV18	CASSLLGGGYTF
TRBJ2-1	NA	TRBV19	CASSGTSGVPYNEQFF
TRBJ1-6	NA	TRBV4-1	CASSQDNGLPSPLHF
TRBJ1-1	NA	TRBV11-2	CASSWSMDKNTEAFF
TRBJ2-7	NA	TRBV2	CASTETDSYEQYF
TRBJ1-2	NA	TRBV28	CASSSPRTQGPLNGYTF
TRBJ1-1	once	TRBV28	CASSLRQTEAFF
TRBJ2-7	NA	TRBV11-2	CASSPTSGGAGYEQYF
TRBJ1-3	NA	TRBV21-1	CASSKAGGRPSGNTIYF
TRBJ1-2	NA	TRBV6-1	CASSRGGSNYGYTF
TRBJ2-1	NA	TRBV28	CASSSVGRNEQFF
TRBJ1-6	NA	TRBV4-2	CASSQDVAGGSYNSPLHF
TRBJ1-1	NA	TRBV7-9	CASSLAHPRDTEAFF
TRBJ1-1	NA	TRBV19	CASSIGQTEAFF
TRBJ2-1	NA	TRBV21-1	CASSTIGEQFF
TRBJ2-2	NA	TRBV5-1	CASSLQGGVAGELFF
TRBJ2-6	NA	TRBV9	CASSVAVWANVLTF
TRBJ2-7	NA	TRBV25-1	CAHGQGYEQYF
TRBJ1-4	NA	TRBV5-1	CASSRGSFATNEKLFF
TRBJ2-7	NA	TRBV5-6	CASSPGLAGHEQYF
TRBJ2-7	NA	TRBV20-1	CSATGSYEQYF
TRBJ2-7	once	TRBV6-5	CASSDALTYEQYF
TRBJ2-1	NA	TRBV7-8	CASSALGLAGGFYDEQFF
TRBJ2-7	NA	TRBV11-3	CASSQTTGGEQYF
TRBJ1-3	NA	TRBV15	CATSRDRGSGNTIYF
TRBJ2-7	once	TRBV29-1	CSVGKGSYEQYF
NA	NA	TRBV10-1	CASSGGGTGVYEQYF
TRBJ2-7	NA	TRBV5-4	CASSFAGSYEQYF
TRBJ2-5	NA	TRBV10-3	CAIRAGGEQYF
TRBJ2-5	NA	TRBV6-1	CASRRSGGGQETQYF
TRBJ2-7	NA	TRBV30	CAWSEGGEQYF
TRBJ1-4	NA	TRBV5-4	CAIGDEKLFF
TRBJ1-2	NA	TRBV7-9	CASSLGRANYGYTF
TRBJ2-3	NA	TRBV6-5	CASRGQSTDTQYF
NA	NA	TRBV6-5	CASSYESSGAYEQYF
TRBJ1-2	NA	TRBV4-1	CASSPAGDGYTF
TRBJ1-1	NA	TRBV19	CASSRERVTTEAFF
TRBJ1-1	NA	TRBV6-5	CASALSPNTEAFF
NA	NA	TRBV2	CASRALGGEQYF
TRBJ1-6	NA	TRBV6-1	CASRAGQGVNSPLHF
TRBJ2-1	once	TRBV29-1	CSVVEPPFWEQFF
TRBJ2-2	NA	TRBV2	CASSEARGGELFF
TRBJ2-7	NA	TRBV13	CASSLGGQSYEQYF
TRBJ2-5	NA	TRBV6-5	CASTLGETQYF